Below are 8 T cell receptor beta chains sequenced from a single sample in a study of T-cell memory formation after mild COVID-19. Via MiXCR, TCRdb re-called the 5' RACE reads, giving one row per CDR3 protein. The sample gives approximately 580,000 distinct CDR3 sequences, about a fifth of which show up once; around an eighth is in the top ten. Sequencing used PBMCs or a T cell subset sorted from them (not recorded which). The receptor set was obtained from an adult woman who had mild COVID-19 (a few samples of this study predate the infection). Cell type and time point are not known.

The V gene is TRBV6-5, the J gene TRBJ2-7; 7 nucleotides match TRBD1. The CDR3 is 15 residues long. The germline CDR1 and CDR2 sequences are MNHEY and SVGAGI. Trimming took 5 bases from V and 0 from J; bases not matched to a gene: 7. In nucleotides, the CDR3 is TGTGCCAGCAGTGCTGACAGGGTAAGCTCCTACGAGCAGTACTTC. Protein product: CASSADRVSSYEQYF.

This clonotype has more than one count but fewer than ten. The chain links TRBV3-1 to TRBJ2-3, with 12 bases aligning to TRBD2. Trimming removed 4 bases from V and 6 bases from J; junction bases left unmatched: 5. This CDR3 comprises 15 residues. CDR1 and CDR2 from the germline V gene are LGHDT and YNNKEL (reference sequence). The CDR3 reads CASSRLAGAGDTQYF. CDR3 coding DNA: TGTGCCAGCAGCCGACTAGCGGGGGCGGGGGATACGCAGTATTTT.

The table lists this clonotype with a few counts. V is TRBV12-3 or TRBV12-4 and J is TRBJ1-5; D is uncertain. This CDR3 spans 13 amino acids. V lost 6 bases and J 5 bases, leaving 11 bases between the germline ends. CDR3 residues: CASRPGSYQPQHF. The CDR3 DNA sequence: TGTGCCAGCAGGCCGGGGTCATATCAGCCCCAGCATTTT.

In its sample, this clonotype was seen many times. This chain joins TRBV7-2 and TRBJ1-2, with D uncertain. Germline CDR1 is SGHTA and CDR2 is FQGNSA. V was cut by 5 bases and J by 10 bases, with 17 bases left in between. The CDR3 is 13 amino acids. The CDR3 bases are TGTGCCAGCAGCCTTACCCTTTCGGGATTCTACACCTTC. Its protein product is CASSLTLSGFYTF.

This clonotype appeared many times. The CDR3 DNA follows: TGTGCCAGCAGCCAAGATGCGGCGACCCAGTACTTC. It encodes CASSQDAATQYF. The chain combines TRBV4-2 with TRBJ2-5; D ambiguous. The CDR3 loop spans 12 amino acids. V gave up 0 bases and J gave up 7 bases, with 6 bases separating them. Germline CDR1 and CDR2: LGHNA and YNFKEQ.

V is TRBV20-1 and J is TRBJ2-1; 10 bases match TRBD2. The ends lost 1 base at V and 2 bases at J; junction bases unmatched: 8. Per germline, CDR1 DFQATT and CDR2 SNEGSKA (reference sequence). This CDR3 region has 17 residues. Written as DNA, the CDR3 is TGCAGTGCTAGAGCCCGGGGCAGCGGGGGGGCCTACAATGAGCAGTTCTTC. Translating gives CSARARGSGGAYNEQFF.

This clonotype turned up a few times. The chain recombines TRBV7-9 with TRBJ1-5; D unresolved. V lost 4 bases and J 3 bases, leaving 10 bases between the germline ends. This CDR3 has 14 residues. Germline V lookup: CDR1 SEHNR, CDR2 FQNEAQ (reference sequence). CDR3: CASSSGSFNQPQHF. CDR3 DNA sequence: TGTGCCAGCAGCTCCGGATCTTTCAATCAGCCCCAGCATTTT.

The sample holds a few counts of this clonotype. The chain recombines TRBV25-1 with TRBJ2-7, with 10 bases matching TRBD2. Germline loops: CDR1 MGHDK, CDR2 SYGVNS. The CDR3 covers 15 residues. With 4 bases clipped from V and 5 bases from J, the junction kept 8 bases outside the gene matches. The CDR3 bases are TGTGCCAGCAGTGGTCTAGCGGGAGAACCCGACGAGCAGTACTTC. Translating it yields CASSGLAGEPDEQYF.